This record covers a single T cell receptor beta chain. This table comes from immunoSEQ multiplex PCR, and its TCRdb copy is limited to in-frame clones, with some not included. The table shows roughly 250,000 clones, with about 89% occurring only once. The CDR3 has 13 residues. V shed 5 bases, J shed 13 bases, and the junction held 4 bases outside the gene matches. Germline V gene lookup returns CDR1 SEHNR and CDR2 FQNEAQ (reference sequence). The data derive from a study of blood T cell repertoires in COVID-19. Study-wide background: Acute and convalescent COVID-19 specimens originated in the United States, Italy and Spain.

The chain has TRBV7-9 and TRBJ2-1; TRBD2 aligns across 14 bases. The sequenced material came from peripheral blood. This clonotype was sampled from a man aged 35 to 55 who had recovered from COVID-19. The CDR3 is CASSPGLAGEQFF. The DNA of the CDR3 is TGTGCCAGCAGCCCGGGACTAGCGGGGGAACAGTTCTTC. The full variable domain, completed using reference TRBV7-9 and TRBJ2-1, is DTGVSQNPRHKITKRGQNVTFRCDPISEHNRLYWYRQTLGQGPEFLTYFQNEAQLEKSRLLSDRFSAERPKGSFSTLEIQRTEQGDSAMYLCASSPGLAGEQFFGPGTRLTVL.